This T cell receptor beta chain is drawn from a study of blood T cell repertoires in COVID-19. Overall study: PBMCs, B-cell-depleted T cells, or T cells were the source of the cDNA or gDNA that made up the material.

Profiling relied on immunoSEQ multiplex PCR, and the TCRdb table lists in-frame clones only, not all of them. The sample lists 160,000 or so clones, about 83% occurring once. The clonotype originates from an elderly woman with acute or convalescent COVID-19. Sequenced material: peripheral blood.

For the CDR3, the DNA is TGTGCCAGCAGTTTACTCTCCTTTCGGACAGCCCGAAATACTAACTATGGCTACACCTTC. It encodes CASSLLSFRTARNTNYGYTF. The chain combines TRBV28 with TRBJ1-2, with a possible D match to TRBD1 (6 bases). Germline V gene data show CDR1 as MDHEN and CDR2 as SYDVKM. This CDR3 has 20 residues. The V gene lost 2 bases and the J gene lost 0 bases, with 25 bases spanning the gap.